The T cell receptor beta chain under discussion was sequenced for a study of T cell changes during pregnancy in multiple sclerosis. Germline lookup yields CDR1 LNHDA and CDR2 SQIVND (reference sequence). The CDR3 loop spans 18 amino acids. V was trimmed by 2 bases and J by 0 bases, leaving 20 bases between them. The table came from immunoSEQ multiplex PCR; TCRdb's copy has only in-frame clones and leaves some out. The sample lists around 38,000 clones; 92% were seen once. The gene calls are TRBV19 and TRBJ2-7; possibly TRBD2 for D (6 bases). The sequence came from a female donor with multiple sclerosis, enrolled in a pregnancy study. The source material was CD8+ T cells from peripheral blood mononuclear cells, sampled in the third trimester of pregnancy. The CDR3 DNA is TGTGCCAGTAGTATATTCGGGGGAGGAGCGGCCAGCTCCTACGAGCAGTACTTC. This codes for CASSIFGGGAASSYEQYF.